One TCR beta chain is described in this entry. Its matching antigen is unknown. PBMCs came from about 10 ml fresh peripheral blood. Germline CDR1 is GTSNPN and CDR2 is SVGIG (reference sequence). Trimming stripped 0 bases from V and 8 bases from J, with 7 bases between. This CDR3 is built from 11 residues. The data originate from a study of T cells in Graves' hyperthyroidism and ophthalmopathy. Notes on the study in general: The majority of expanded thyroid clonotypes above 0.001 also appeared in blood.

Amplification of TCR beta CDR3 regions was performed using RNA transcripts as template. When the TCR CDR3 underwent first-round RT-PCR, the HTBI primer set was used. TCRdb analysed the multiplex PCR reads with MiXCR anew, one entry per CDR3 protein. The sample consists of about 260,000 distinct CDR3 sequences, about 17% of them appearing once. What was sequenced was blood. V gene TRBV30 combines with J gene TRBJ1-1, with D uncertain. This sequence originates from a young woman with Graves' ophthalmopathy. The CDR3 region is CAWSVTQEAFF. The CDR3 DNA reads TGTGCCTGGAGTGTTACACAAGAAGCTTTCTTT.